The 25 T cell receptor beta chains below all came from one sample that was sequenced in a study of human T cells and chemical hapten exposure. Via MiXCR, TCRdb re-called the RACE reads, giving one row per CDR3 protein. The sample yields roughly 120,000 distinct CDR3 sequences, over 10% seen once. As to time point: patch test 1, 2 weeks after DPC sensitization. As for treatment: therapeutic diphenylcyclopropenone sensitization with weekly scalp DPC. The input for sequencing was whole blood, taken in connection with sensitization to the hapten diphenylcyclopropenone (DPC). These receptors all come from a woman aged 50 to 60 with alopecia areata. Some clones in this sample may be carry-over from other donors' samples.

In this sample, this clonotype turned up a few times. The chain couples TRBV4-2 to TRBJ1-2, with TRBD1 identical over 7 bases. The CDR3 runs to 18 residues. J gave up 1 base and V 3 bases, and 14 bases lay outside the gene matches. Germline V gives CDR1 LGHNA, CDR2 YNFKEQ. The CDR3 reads CASSQRDRLEVLNYGYTF. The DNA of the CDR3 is TGTGCCAGCAGCCAGAGGGACAGACTGGAAGTTCTTAACTATGGCTACACCTTC.

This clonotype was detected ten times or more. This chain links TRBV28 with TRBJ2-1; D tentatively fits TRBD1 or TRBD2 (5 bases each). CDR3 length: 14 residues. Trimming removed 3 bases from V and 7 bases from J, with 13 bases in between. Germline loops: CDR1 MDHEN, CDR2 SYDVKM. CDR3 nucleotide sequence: TGTGCCAGCAGTTTGAGAGGGGTCAGAAATGAGCAGTTCTTC. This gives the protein CASSLRGVRNEQFF. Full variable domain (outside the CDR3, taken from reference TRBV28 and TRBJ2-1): DVKVTQSSRYLVKRTGEKVFLECVQDMDHENMFWYRQDPGLGLRLIYFSYDVKMKEKGDIPEGYSVSREKKERFSLILESASTNQTSMYLCASSLRGVRNEQFFGPGTRLTVL.

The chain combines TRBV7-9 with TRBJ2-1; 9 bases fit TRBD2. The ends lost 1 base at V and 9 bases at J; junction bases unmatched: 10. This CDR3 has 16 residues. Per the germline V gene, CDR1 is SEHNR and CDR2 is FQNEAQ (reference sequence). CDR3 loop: CASSLGGSGSGGEQFF. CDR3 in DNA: TGTGCCAGCAGCTTAGGAGGTAGCGGGAGCGGTGGTGAGCAGTTCTTC. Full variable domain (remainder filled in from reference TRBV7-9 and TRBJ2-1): DTGVSQNPRHKITKRGQNVTFRCDPISEHNRLYWYRQTLGQGPEFLTYFQNEAQLEKSRLLSDRFSAERPKGSFSTLEIQRTEQGDSAMYLCASSLGGSGSGGEQFFGPGTRLTVL.

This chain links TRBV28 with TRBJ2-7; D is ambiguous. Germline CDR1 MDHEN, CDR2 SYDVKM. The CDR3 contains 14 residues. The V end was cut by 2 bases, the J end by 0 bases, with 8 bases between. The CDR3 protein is CASSLSKSSYEQYF. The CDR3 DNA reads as TGTGCCAGCAGTTTAAGTAAGAGCTCCTACGAGCAGTACTTC.

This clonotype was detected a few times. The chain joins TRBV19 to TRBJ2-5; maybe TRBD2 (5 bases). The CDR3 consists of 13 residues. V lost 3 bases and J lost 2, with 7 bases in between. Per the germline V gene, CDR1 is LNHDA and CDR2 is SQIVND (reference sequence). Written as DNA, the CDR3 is TGTGCCAGTAGTATCGGGGTTCAAGAGACCCAGTACTTC. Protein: CASSIGVQETQYF.

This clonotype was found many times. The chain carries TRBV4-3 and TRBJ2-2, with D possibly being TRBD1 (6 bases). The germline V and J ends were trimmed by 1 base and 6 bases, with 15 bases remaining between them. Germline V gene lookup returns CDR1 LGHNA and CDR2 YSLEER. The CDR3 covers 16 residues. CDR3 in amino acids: CASSQGGRGGSGELFF. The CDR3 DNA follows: TGCGCCAGCAGCCAAGGTGGCAGGGGTGGATCCGGGGAGCTGTTTTTT.

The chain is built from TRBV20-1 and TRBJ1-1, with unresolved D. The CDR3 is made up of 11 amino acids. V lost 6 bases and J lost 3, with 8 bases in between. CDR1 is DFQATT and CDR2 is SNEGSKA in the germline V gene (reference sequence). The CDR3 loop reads CSAPKYTEAFF. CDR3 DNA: TGCAGTGCACCAAAGTACACTGAAGCTTTCTTT.

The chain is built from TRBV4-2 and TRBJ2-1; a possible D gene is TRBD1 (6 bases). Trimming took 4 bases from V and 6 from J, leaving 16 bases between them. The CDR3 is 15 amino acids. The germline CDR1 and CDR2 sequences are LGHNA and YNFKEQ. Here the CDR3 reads CASSPRAGVVNEQFF. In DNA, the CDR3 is TGTGCCAGCAGCCCCAGGGCAGGGGTGGTCAATGAGCAGTTCTTC.

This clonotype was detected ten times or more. The CDR3 region is CSGSRGSTGELFF. The CDR3 region has the DNA TGCAGTGGGAGCAGGGGAAGCACCGGGGAGCTGTTTTTT. V usage is TRBV20-1 and J usage is TRBJ2-2; D perhaps matches TRBD1 (6 bases). The CDR3 is made up of 13 amino acids. V gave up 7 bases and J gave up 4 bases, with 13 bases separating them. The V gene's germline CDR1 is DFQATT and CDR2 SNEGSKA (reference sequence).

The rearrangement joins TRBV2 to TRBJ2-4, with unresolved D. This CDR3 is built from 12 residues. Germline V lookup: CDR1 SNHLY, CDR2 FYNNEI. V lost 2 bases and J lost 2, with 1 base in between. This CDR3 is CASSESKNIQYF. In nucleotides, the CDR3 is TGTGCCAGCAGTGAATCCAAAAACATTCAGTACTTC.

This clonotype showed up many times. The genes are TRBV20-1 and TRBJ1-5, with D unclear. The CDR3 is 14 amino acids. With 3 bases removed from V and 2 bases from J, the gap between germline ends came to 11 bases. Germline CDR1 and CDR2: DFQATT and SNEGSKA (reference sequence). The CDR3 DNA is TGCAGTGCTAGCGTACAGTTGGGCAATCAGCCCCAGCATTTT. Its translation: CSASVQLGNQPQHF.

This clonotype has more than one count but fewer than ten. The CDR3 DNA reads TGCAGCGCCCACCCCGGATACGAGGGGACGGGGGCTGAAGCTTTCTTT. Amino acids: CSAHPGYEGTGAEAFF. The rearrangement uses TRBV29-1 and TRBJ1-1; D is perhaps TRBD1 (5 bases). This CDR3 region has 16 residues. Trimming took 7 bases from V and 6 from J, leaving 27 bases between them. The V gene's germline CDR1 is SQVTM and CDR2 ANQGSEA.

This chain's CDR3 is CASSQARENIQYF. DNA for the CDR3: TGTGCCAGCAGCCAAGCTCGGGAAAACATTCAGTACTTC. This chain uses TRBV3-1 with TRBJ2-4; D uncertain. V was shortened by 1 base and J by 5 bases, with 6 bases between the two germline ends. This CDR3 comprises 13 residues. Germline assignment: CDR1 LGHDT and CDR2 YNNKEL (reference sequence). Variable domain in full (rest from reference TRBV3-1 and TRBJ2-4): DTAVSQTPKYLVTQMGNDKSIKCEQNLGHDTMYWYKQDSKKFLKIMFSYNNKELIINETVPNRFSPKSPDKAHLNLHINSLELGDSAVYFCASSQARENIQYFGAGTRLSVL.

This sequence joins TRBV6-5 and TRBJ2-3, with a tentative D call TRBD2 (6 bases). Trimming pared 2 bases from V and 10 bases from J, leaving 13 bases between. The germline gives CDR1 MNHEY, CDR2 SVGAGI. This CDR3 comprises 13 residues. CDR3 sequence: CASSYRRESAQYF. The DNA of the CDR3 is TGTGCCAGCAGTTACCGCCGGGAGAGTGCGCAGTATTTT.

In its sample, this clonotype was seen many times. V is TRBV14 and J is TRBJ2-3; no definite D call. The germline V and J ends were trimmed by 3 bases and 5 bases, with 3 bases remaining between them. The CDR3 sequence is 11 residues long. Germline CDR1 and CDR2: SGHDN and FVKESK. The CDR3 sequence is CASSHRDTQYF. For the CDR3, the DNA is TGTGCCAGCAGCCACCGAGATACGCAGTATTTT.

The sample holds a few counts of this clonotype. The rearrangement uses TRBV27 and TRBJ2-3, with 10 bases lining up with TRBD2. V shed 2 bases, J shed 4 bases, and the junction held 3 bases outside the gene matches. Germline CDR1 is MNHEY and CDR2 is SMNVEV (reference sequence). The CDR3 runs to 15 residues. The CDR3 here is CASSLVLAGADTQYF. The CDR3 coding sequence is TGTGCCAGCAGTTTAGTGCTAGCGGGGGCAGATACGCAGTATTTT.

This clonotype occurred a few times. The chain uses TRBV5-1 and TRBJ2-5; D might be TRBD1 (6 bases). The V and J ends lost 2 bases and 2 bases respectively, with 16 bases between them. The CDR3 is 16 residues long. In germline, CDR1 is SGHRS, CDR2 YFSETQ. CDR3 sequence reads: CASSFRDIRNQETQYF. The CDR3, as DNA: TGCGCCAGCAGCTTCCGGGACATTAGGAATCAAGAGACCCAGTACTTC.

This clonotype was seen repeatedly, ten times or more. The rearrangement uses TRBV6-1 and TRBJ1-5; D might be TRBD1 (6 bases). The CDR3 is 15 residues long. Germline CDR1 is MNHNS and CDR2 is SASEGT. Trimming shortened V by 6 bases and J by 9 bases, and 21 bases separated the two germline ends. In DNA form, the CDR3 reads TGTGCCAGCAGCAACTCGGCAGGGGAATTGGGGCCCCAGCATTTT. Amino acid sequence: CASSNSAGELGPQHF.

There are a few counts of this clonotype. The CDR3, as DNA: TGTGCCAGCACCCCGCGGTGGGGAACCTACGAGCAGTACTTC. Its protein is CASTPRWGTYEQYF. This rearrangement joins TRBV28 to TRBJ2-7, with D hard to call. The CDR3 is 14 residues long. The germline V gene has CDR1 MDHEN and CDR2 SYDVKM. Trimming took off 7 bases at V and 2 bases at J, with 15 bases between the two ends.

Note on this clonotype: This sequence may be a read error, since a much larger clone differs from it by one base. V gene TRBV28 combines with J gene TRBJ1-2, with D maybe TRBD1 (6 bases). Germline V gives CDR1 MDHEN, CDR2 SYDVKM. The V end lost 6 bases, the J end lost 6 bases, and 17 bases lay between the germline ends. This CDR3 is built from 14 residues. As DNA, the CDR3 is TGTGCCAGCAGCCTGGCGGGGACAATGGATGGCTACACCTTC. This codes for CASSLAGTMDGYTF.

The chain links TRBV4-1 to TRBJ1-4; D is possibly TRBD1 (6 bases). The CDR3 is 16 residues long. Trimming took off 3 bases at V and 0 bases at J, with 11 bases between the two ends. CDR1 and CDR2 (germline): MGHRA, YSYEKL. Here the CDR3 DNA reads TGCGCCAGCAGCCACCGGGGGCCTGCAACTAATGAAAAACTGTTTTTT. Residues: CASSHRGPATNEKLFF.

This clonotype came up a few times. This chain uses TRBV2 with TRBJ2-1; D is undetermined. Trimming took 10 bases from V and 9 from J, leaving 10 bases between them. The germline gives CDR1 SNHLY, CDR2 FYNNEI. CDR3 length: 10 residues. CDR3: CATRRVEQFF. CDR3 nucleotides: TGTGCCACTAGGAGAGTTGAGCAGTTCTTC.

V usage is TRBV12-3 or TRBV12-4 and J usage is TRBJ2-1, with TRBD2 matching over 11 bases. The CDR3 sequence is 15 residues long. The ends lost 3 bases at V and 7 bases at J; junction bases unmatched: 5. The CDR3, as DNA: TGTGCCAGCAGTTTCACTAGCGGGAGTTCTAATGAGCAGTTCTTC. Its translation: CASSFTSGSSNEQFF.

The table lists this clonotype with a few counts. CDR3 DNA sequence: TGCAGTGCTAGTGGACTAGCGAACAACGAGCAGTACTTC. As protein: CSASGLANNEQYF. This chain uses TRBV20-1 with TRBJ2-7; the match to TRBD2 covers 9 bases. The junction had 5 bases not matched to a gene; V was cut back by 3 bases and J by 5 bases. Germline assignment: CDR1 DFQATT and CDR2 SNEGSKA (reference sequence). The CDR3 contains 13 residues.

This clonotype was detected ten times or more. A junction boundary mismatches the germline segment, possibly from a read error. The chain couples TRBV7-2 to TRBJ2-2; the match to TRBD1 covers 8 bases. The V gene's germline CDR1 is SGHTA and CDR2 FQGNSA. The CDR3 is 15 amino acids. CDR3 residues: CASSLAGGGVGELFF. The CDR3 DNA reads TGTGCCAGCAGCCTAGCAGGGGGCGGTGTCGGGGAGCTGTTTTTT.